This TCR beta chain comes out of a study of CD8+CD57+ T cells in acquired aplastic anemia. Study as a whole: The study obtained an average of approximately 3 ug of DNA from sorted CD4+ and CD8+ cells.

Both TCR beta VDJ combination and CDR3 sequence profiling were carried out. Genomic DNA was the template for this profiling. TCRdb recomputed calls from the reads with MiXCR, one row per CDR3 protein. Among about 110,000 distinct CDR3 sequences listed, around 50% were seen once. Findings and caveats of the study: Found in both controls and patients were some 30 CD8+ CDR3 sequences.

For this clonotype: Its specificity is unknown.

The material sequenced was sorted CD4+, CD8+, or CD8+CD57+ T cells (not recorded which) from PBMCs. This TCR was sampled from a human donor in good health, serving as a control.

Here the CDR3 reads CASSLLLGSQPQHF. DNA for the CDR3: TGTGCCAGCAGCCTACTATTGGGATCGCAGCCCCAGCATTTT. The rearrangement joins TRBV10-3 to TRBJ1-5; D not certain. V was cut by 10 bases and J by 7 bases, with 20 bases left in between. The CDR3 covers 14 residues. Looked up from germline, CDR1 is ENHRY and CDR2 is SYGVKD.